This T cell receptor (beta chain) is from a study of T cells expressing NK-cell markers. Study-wide context: From sorted CD3+CD56+NKG2C+, CD3+CD56+NKG2C- and CD3+CD56-NKG2C+ T cells came the TCR beta repertoires. Seven HCMV-seropositive donors and one seronegative donor made up the eight sequenced donors. General study points: For four donors, these clonotypes were likewise the leading ones in the CD3+CD56-NKG2C+ fraction. Over 5 donors had dominant NKG2C+ clonotypes that comprised roughly 1.0-8% of their CD8+ T cells.

The CDR3 runs to 14 residues. Germline V gene data show CDR1 as MNHEY and CDR2 as SMNVEV (reference sequence). With the 5' RACE reads reprocessed, TCRdb shows one record per CDR3 protein and no DNA. This sample's table has approximately 170,000 distinct CDR3 sequences. In regard to this clonotype: Its target is not known.

The rearrangement joins TRBV27 to TRBJ2-7; TCRdb's assignment of TRBD1 cannot be checked, as there is no DNA. The sample taken for sequencing was blood T cells: a sorted CD56 or NKG2C T cell subset, CD4+ or CD8+ T cells, or bulk PBMC T cells (not recorded which). The sequence was obtained from a man between 18 and 69 years old in good health. This chain's CDR3 is CASSPGVSSYEQYF.